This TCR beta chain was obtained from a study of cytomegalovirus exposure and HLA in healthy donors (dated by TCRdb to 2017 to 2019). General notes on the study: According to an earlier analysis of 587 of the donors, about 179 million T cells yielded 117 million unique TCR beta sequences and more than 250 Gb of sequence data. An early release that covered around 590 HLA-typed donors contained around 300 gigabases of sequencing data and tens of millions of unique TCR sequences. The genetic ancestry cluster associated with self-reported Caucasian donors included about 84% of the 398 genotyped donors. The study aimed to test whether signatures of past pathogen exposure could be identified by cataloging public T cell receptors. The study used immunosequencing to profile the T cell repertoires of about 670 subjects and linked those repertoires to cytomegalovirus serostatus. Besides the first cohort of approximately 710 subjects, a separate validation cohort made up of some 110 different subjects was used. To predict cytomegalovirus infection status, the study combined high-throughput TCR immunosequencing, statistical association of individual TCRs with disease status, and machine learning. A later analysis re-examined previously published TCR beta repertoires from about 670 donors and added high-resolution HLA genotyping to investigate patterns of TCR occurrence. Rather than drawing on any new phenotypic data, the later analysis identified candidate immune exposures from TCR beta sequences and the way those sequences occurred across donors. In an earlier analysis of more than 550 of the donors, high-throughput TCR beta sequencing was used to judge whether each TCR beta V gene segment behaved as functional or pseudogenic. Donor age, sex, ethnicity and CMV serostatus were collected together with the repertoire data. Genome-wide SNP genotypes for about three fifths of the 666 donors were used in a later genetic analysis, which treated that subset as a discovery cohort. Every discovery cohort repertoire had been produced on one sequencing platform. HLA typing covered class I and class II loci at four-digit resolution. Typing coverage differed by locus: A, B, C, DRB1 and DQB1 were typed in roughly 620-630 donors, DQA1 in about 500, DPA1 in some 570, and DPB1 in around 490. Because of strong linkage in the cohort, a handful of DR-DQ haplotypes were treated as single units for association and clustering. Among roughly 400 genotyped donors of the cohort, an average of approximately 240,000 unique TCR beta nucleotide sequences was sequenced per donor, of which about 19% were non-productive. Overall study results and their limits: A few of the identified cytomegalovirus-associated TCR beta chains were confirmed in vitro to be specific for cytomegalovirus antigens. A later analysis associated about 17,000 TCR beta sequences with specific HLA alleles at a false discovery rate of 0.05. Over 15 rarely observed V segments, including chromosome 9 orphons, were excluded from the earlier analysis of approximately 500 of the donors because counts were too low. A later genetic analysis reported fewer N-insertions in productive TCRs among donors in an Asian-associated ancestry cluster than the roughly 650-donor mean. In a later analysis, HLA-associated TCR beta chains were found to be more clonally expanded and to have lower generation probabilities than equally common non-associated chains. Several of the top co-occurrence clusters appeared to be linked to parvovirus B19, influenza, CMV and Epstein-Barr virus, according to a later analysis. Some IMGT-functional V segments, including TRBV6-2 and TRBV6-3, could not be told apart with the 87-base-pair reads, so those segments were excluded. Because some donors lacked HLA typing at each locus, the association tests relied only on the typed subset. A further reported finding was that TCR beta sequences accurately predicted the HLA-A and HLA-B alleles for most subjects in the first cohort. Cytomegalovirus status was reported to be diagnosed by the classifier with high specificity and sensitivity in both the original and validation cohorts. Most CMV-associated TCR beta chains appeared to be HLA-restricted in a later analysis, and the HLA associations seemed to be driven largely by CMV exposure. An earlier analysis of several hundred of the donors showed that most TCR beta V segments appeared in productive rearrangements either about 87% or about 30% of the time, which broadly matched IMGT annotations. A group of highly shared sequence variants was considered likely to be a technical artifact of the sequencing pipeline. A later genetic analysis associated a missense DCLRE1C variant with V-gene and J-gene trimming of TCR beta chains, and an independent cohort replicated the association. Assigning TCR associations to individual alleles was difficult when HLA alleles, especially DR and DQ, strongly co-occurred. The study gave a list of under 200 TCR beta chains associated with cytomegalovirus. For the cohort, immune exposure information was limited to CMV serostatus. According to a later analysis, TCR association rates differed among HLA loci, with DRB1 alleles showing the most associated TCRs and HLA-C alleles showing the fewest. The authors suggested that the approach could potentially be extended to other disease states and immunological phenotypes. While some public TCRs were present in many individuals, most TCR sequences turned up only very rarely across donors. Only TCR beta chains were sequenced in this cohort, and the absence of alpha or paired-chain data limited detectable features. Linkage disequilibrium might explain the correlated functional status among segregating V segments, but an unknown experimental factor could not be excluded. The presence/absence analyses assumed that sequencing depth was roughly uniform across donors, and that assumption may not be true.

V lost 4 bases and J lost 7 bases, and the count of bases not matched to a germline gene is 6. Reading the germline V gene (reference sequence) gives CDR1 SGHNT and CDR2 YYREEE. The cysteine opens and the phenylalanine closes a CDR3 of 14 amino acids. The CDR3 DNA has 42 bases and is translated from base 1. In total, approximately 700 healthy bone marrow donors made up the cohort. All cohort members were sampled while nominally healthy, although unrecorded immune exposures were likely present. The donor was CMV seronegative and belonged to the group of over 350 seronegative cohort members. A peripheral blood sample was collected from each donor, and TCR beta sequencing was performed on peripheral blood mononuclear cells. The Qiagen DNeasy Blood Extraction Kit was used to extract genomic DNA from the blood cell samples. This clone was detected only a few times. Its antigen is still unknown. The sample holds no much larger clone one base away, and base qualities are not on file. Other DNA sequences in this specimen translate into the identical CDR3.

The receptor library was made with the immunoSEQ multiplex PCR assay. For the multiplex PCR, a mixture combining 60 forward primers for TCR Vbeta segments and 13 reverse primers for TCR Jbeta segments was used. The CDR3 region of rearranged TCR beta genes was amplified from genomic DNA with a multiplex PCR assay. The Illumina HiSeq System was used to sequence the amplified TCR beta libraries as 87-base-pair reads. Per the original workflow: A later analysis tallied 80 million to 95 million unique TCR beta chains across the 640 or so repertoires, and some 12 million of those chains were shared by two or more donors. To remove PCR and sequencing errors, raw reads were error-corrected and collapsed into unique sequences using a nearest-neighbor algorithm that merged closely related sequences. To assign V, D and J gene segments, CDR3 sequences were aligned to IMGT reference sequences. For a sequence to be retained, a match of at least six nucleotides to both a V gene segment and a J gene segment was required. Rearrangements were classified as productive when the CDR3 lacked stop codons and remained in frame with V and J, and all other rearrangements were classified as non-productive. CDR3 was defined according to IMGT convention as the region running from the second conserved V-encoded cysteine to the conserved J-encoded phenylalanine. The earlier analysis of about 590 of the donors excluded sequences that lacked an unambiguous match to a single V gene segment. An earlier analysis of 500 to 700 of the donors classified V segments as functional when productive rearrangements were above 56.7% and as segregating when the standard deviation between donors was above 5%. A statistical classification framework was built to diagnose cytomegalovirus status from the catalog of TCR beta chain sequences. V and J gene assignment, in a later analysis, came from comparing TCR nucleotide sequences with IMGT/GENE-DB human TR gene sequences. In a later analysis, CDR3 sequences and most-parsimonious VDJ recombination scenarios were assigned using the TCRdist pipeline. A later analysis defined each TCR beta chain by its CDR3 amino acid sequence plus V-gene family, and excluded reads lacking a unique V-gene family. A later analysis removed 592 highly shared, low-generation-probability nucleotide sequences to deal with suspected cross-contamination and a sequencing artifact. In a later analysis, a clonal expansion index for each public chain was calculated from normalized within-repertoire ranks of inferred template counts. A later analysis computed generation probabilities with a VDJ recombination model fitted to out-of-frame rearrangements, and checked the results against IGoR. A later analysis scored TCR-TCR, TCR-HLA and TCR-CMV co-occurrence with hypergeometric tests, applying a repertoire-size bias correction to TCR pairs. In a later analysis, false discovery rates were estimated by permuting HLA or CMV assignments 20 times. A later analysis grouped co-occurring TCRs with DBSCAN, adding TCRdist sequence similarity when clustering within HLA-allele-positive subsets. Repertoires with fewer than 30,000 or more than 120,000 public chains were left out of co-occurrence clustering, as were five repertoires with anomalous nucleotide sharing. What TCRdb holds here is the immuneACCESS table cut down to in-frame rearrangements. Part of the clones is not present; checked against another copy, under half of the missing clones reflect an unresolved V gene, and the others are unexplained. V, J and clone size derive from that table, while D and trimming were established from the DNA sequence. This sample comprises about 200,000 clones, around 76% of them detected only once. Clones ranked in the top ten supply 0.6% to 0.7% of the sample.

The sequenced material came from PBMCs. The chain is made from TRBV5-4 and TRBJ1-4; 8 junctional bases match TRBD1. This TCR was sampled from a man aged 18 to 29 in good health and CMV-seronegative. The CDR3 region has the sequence CASSVQGAGEKLFF. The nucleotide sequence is TGTGCCAGCAGCGTGCAGGGGGCGGGTGAAAAACTGTTTTTT.